The 17 T cell receptor beta chains given below trace back to one sample, sequenced in a study of blood T cell repertoires in COVID-19. Here immunoSEQ multiplex PCR was the method, and the copy in TCRdb shows in-frame clones only, minus some. The sample has 25,000 to 35,000 clones; less than 80% are singletons. The sample taken for sequencing was peripheral blood. The receptors stem from a boy aged 2 to 10 with active or convalescent COVID-19.

The chain has TRBV7-2 and TRBJ2-3; D is undetermined. V dropped 4 bases and J dropped 2 bases, with 4 bases sitting between them. Germline loops: CDR1 SGHTA, CDR2 FQGNSA. This CDR3 contains 12 residues. Here the CDR3 DNA reads TGTGCCAGCAGCTCCTTCACAGATACGCAGTATTTT. Translating it yields CASSSFTDTQYF.

The chain combines TRBV7-6 with TRBJ1-2; D call uncertain. This CDR3 has 15 residues. Trimming took 0 bases from V and 8 from J, leaving 16 bases between them. CDR1 is SGHVS, CDR2 FNYEAQ, per germline. The CDR3: CASSLAPVSPGGYTF. CDR3 coding DNA: TGTGCCAGCAGCTTAGCCCCGGTCAGCCCGGGAGGCTACACCTTC.

This clone was seen at least ten times. The same CDR3 also results from other DNA sequences found in this sample. The chain recombines TRBV6-5 with TRBJ1-1; D is possibly TRBD1 (6 bases). CDR1 MNHEY and CDR2 SVGAGI come from the germline V gene. V gave up 4 bases and J gave up 10 bases, with 19 bases separating them. The CDR3 consists of 14 residues. CDR3 sequence (DNA): TGTGCCAGCAGTTTCCTCACGGGGGGGGCTTCAGCTTTCTTT. Protein sequence: CASSFLTGGASAFF.

The rearrangement uses TRBV4-2 and TRBJ2-1, with 10 positions matching TRBD2. V was pared by 2 bases and J by 8 bases, with 9 bases of the junction left unmatched. Germline CDR1 is LGHNA and CDR2 is YNFKEQ. This CDR3 region has 16 residues. CDR3 region: CASSQRVSGGAYEQFF. DNA for the CDR3: TGTGCCAGCAGCCAACGGGTCAGCGGGGGGGCATATGAGCAGTTCTTC.

This clone was seen just once. V gene TRBV9 combines with J gene TRBJ2-1, with 11 bases matching TRBD2. This CDR3 contains 21 residues. Germline V lookup: CDR1 SGDLS, CDR2 YYNGEE. Trimming cost V 4 bases and J 0 bases; bases outside gene matches: 18. Here the CDR3 reads CASSPRGGELAGASSYNEQFF. The CDR3 DNA sequence: TGTGCCAGCAGCCCGAGGGGAGGGGAACTAGCGGGAGCGAGCTCCTACAATGAGCAGTTCTTC.

The rearrangement links TRBV28 to TRBJ1-3; no definite D call. CDR1 MDHEN and CDR2 SYDVKM come from the germline V gene. This CDR3 has 17 amino acids. V shed 4 bases and J shed 0 bases, with 16 bases lying between them. DNA of the CDR3: TGTGCCAGCAGTTCCAAATGGGCTTCAAGCTCTGGAAACACCATATATTTT. It specifies CASSSKWASSSGNTIYF.

The V and J genes are TRBV3-1 (or the pseudogene TRBV3-2) and TRBJ2-3, with 12 nucleotides matching TRBD2. CDR1 and CDR2 from the germline V gene are LGHDT and YNNKEL (reference sequence). The ends lost 0 bases at V and 7 bases at J; junction bases unmatched: 5. This CDR3 spans 16 amino acids. The CDR3 DNA follows: TGTGCCAGCAGCCAAGAGCGGACTAGCGGGGCATATACGCAGTATTTT. Translation gives CASSQERTSGAYTQYF.

This sequence joins TRBV4-1 and TRBJ2-1; 8 positions match TRBD1. The V gene end was trimmed by 1 base and the J gene end by 7 bases; junction bases not matched to a gene: 9. Germline lookup yields CDR1 MGHRA and CDR2 YSYEKL. CDR3 size: 16 residues. The DNA for the CDR3 is TGCGCCAGCAGCCAAGTTGCAGGGGGCTCGCTAAATGAGCAGTTCTTC. Amino acid sequence: CASSQVAGGSLNEQFF.

The chain combines TRBV6-5 with TRBJ2-6; maybe TRBD2 (6 bases). From germline, CDR1 is MNHEY and CDR2 SVGAGI. The CDR3 is made up of 15 amino acids. V shed 6 bases and J shed 2 bases, with 11 bases lying between them. The CDR3 reads CASRSGGAGANVLTF. The CDR3 DNA reads TGTGCCAGCAGGTCCGGGGGAGCTGGGGCCAACGTCCTGACTTTC.

This chain joins TRBV18 and TRBJ2-3, with 14 bases lining up with TRBD2. Germline loops: CDR1 KGHSH, CDR2 LQKENI. Trimming at V came to 0 bases and at J to 6 bases, leaving 2 bases not matched to a gene. There are 16 residues in the CDR3. This CDR3 is CASSPPGTSGSDTQYF. The DNA for the CDR3 is TGTGCCAGCTCACCACCCGGGACTAGCGGGAGTGATACGCAGTATTTT.

The chain employs TRBV7-9 and TRBJ1-1; D possibly corresponds to TRBD1 (5 bases). Germline V gives CDR1 SEHNR, CDR2 FQNEAQ (reference sequence). The V gene lost 3 bases and the J gene lost 0 bases, with 8 bases spanning the gap. The CDR3 contains 14 residues. The CDR3 nucleotides are TGTGCCAGCAGCTTGAACAGGTTGAACACTGAAGCTTTCTTT. This translates into CASSLNRLNTEAFF.

J is TRBJ2-1 and V is TRBV19; 10 bases match TRBD2. J was trimmed by 4 bases and V by 3 bases; bases with no gene match: 6. This CDR3 spans 16 amino acids. Germline V CDR1 and CDR2: LNHDA, SQIVND (reference sequence). The CDR3 bases are TGTGCCAGTAGTATCTGGCCTAGCGGGGGTTACAATGAGCAGTTCTTC. Amino acids: CASSIWPSGGYNEQFF. Using reference TRBV19 and TRBJ2-1 for the parts outside the CDR3, the full variable domain is DGGITQSPKYLFRKEGQNVTLSCEQNLNHDAMYWYRQDPGQGLRLIYYSQIVNDFQKGDIAEGYSVSREKKESFPLTVTSAQKNPTAFYLCASSIWPSGGYNEQFFGPGTRLTVL.

The chain is built from TRBV23-1 and TRBJ2-5, with 8 nucleotides matching TRBD1. TRBV23-1 is flagged as an ORF with uncertain function. V dropped 0 bases and J dropped 2; count of bases not matched to a gene: 2. This CDR3 contains 15 residues. The CDR3 is CASSQSRQGQETQYF. The CDR3 DNA is TGCGCCAGCAGTCAATCGAGACAGGGGCAAGAGACCCAGTACTTC.

This chain links TRBV6-6 with TRBJ2-3, with 10 bases aligning to TRBD1. Germline CDR1 and CDR2: MNHNY and SVGAGI (reference sequence). Trimming at V came to 6 bases and at J to 3 bases, leaving 9 bases not matched to a gene. CDR3 length equals 16 residues. The DNA for the CDR3 is TGTGCCAGCAGCTGGGGGACAGGGGAGGAGACAGATACGCAGTATTTT. It encodes CASSWGTGEETDTQYF.

This chain connects TRBV5-1 to TRBJ1-2, with TRBD1 matching 8 bases. The germline gives CDR1 SGHRS, CDR2 YFSETQ. Unmatched junction bases numbered 8, after V lost 4 bases and J lost 6 bases. This CDR3 region has 14 residues. The CDR3 reads CASSDTGGQDGYTF. In DNA form, the CDR3 reads TGCGCCAGCAGCGACACAGGGGGGCAGGATGGCTACACCTTC.

CDR3 DNA sequence: TGTGCCAGCTCACCTAACCCCTCGGGGGAGGGCTCGGATACGCAGTATTTT. This gives the protein CASSPNPSGEGSDTQYF. The chain is built from TRBV18 and TRBJ2-3; 7 bases match TRBD2. This CDR3 has 17 residues. CDR1 and CDR2 (germline): KGHSH, LQKENI. After removal of 3 bases from V and 6 bases from J, the junction contained 15 bases not matched to a gene.

This chain links TRBV27 with TRBJ2-6; D may be TRBD2 (5 bases). Germline CDR1 is MNHEY and CDR2 is SMNVEV (reference sequence). V lost 7 bases and J 3 bases, leaving 19 bases between the germline ends. The CDR3 consists of 17 residues. The CDR3 protein is CASNPGRGSSGANVLTF. The CDR3 DNA follows: TGTGCCAGCAACCCTGGAAGAGGGTCTAGTGGGGCCAACGTCCTGACTTTC. The complete variable domain, with remaining parts taken from reference TRBV27 and TRBJ2-6, reads EAQVTQNPRYLITVTGKKLTVTCSQNMNHEYMSWYRQDPGLGLRQIYYSMNVEVTDKGDVPEGYKVSRKEKRNFPLILESPSPNQTSLYFCASNPGRGSSGANVLTFGAGSRLTVL.